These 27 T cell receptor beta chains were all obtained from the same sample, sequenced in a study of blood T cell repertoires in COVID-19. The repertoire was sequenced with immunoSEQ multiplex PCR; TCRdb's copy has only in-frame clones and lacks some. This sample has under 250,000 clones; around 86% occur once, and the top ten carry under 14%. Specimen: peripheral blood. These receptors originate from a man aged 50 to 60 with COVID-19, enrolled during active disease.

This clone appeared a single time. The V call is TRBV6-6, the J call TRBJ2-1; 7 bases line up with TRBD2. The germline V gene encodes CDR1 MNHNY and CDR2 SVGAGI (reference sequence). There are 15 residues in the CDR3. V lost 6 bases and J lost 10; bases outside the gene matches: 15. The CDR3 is CASSYLGGSRMEQFF. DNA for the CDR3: TGTGCCAGCAGCTATCTGGGGGGGAGTCGAATGGAGCAGTTCTTC.

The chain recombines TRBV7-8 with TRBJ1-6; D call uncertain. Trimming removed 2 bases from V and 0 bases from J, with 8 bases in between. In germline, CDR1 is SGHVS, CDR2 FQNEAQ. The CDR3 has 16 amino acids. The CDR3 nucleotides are TGTGCCAGCAGCTTACACCCGAGCTCCTATAATTCACCCCTCCACTTT. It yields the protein CASSLHPSSYNSPLHF.

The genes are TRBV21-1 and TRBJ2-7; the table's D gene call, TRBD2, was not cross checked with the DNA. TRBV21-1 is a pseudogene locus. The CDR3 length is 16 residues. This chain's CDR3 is CASSSDRTSGRYEQYF. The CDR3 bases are TGTGCCAGCAGCTCGGACCGGACTAGCGGACGCTACGAGCAGTACTTC.

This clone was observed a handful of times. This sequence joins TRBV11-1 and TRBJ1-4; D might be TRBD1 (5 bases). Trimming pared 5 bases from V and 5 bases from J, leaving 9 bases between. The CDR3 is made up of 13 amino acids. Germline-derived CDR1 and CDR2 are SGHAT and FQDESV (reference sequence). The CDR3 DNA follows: TGTGCCAGCAGCGCGGGACCCAATGAAAAACTGTTTTTT. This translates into CASSAGPNEKLFF.

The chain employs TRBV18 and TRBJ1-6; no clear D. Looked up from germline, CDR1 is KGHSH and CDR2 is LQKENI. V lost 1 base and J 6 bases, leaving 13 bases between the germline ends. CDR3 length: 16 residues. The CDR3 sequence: CASSPLSKEGNSPLHF. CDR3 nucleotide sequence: TGTGCCAGCTCACCACTCTCAAAAGAGGGTAATTCACCCCTCCACTTT.

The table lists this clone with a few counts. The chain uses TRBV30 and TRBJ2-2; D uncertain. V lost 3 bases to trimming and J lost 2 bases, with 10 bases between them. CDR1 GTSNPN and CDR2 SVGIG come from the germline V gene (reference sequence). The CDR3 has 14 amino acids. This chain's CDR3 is CAWSPGSNTGELFF. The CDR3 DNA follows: TGTGCCTGGAGCCCCGGGTCAAACACCGGGGAGCTGTTTTTT.

CDR3 protein: CASLYDRAGYTF. The CDR3 DNA reads TGTGCCAGCCTTTATGACAGGGCTGGCTACACCTTC. The rearrangement joins TRBV6-6 to TRBJ1-2, with TRBD1 matching 7 bases. This CDR3 has 12 residues. V trimming: 8 bases; J trimming: 7 bases; junction bases outside the gene matches: 7. Germline CDR1 is MNHNY and CDR2 is SVGAGI (reference sequence).

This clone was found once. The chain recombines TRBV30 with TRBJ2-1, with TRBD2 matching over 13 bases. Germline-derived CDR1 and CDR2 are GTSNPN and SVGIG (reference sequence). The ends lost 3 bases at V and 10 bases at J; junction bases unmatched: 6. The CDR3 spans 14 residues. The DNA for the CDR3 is TGTGCCTGGAGCACTAGCGGGGGGGCAGGGGAGCAGTTCTTC. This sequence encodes CAWSTSGGAGEQFF.

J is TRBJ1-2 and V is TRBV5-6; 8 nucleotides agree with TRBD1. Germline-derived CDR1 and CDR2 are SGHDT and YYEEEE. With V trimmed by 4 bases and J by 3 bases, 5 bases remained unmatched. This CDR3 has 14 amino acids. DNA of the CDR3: TGTGCCAGCAGCCCCCCAGGGGGCTACTATGGCTACACCTTC. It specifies CASSPPGGYYGYTF.

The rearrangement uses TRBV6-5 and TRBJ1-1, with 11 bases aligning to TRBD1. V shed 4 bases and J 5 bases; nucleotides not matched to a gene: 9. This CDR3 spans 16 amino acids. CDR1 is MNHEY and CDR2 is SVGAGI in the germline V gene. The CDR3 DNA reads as TGTGCCAGCAGTTCCACCGGGACAGGGGGTGGTACTGAAGCTTTCTTT. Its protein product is CASSSTGTGGGTEAFF.

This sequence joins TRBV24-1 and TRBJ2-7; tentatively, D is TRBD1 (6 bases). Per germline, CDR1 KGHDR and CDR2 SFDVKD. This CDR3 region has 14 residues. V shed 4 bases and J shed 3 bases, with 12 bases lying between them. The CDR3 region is CATSEGDISYEQYF. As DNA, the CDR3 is TGTGCCACCAGTGAAGGGGACATTAGCTACGAGCAGTACTTC.

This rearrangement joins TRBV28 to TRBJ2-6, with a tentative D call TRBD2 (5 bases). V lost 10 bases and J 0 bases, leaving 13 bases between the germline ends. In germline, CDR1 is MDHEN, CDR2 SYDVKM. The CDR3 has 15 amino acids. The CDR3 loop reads CATTPGNSGANVLTF. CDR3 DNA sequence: TGTGCCACCACGCCGGGGAACTCTGGGGCCAACGTCCTGACTTTC.

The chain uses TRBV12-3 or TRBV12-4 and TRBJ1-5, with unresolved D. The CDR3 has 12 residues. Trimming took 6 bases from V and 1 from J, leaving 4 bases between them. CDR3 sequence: CASSYSNQPQHF. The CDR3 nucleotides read TGTGCCAGCAGCTACAGCAATCAGCCCCAGCATTTT.

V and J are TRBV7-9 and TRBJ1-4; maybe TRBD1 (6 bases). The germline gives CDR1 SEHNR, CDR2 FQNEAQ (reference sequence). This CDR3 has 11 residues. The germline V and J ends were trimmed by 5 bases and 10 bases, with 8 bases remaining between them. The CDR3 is CASSQQGKLFF. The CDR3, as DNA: TGTGCCAGCAGCCAACAGGGAAAACTGTTTTTT.

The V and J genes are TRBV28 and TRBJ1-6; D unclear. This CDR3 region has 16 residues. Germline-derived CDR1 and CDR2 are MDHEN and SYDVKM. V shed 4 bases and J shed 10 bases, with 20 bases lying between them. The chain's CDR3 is CASSWPPGEPRSPLHF. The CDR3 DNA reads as TGTGCCAGCAGTTGGCCCCCCGGGGAGCCTCGGTCACCCCTCCACTTT. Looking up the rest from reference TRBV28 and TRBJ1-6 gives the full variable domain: DVKVTQSSRYLVKRTGEKVFLECVQDMDHENMFWYRQDPGLGLRLIYFSYDVKMKEKGDIPEGYSVSREKKERFSLILESASTNQTSMYLCASSWPPGEPRSPLHFGNGTRLTVT.

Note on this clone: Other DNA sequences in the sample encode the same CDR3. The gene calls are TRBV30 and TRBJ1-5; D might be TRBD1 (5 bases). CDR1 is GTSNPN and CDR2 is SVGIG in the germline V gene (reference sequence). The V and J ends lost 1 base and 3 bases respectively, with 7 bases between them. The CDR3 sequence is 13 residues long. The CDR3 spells CAWSGGDNQPQHF. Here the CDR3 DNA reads TGTGCCTGGAGTGGGGGGGACAATCAGCCCCAGCATTTT.

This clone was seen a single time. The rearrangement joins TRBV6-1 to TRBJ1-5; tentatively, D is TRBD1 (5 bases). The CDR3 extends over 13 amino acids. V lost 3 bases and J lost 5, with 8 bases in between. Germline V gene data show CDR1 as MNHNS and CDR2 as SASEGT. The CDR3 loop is CASSDTGDQPQHF. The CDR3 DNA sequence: TGTGCCAGCAGTGATACAGGAGATCAGCCCCAGCATTTT.

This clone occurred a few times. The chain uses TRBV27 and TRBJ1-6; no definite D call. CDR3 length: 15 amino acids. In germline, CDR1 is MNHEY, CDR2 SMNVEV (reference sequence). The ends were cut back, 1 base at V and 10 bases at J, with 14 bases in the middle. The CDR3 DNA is TGTGCCAGCAGTTTATACGCGGGTCATGGATCACCCCTCCACTTT. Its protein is CASSLYAGHGSPLHF.

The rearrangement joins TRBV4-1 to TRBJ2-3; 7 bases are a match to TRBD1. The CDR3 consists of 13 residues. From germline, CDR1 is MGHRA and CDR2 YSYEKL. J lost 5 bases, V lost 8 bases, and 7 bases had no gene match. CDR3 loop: CASADREKDTQYF. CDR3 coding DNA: TGCGCCAGCGCCGACAGGGAGAAAGATACGCAGTATTTT.

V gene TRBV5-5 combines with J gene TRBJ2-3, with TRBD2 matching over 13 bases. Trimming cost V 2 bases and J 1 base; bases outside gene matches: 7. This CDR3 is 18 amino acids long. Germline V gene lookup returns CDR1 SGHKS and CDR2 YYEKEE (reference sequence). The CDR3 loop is CASSLLAGGSVGTDTQYF. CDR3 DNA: TGTGCCAGCAGCTTACTAGCGGGAGGGTCGGTGGGCACAGATACGCAGTATTTT.

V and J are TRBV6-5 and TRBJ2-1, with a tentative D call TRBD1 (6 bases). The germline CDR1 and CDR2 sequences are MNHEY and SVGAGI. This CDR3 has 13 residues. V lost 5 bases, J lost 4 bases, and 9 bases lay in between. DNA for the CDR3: TGTGCCAGCAGTCTTACAGGGTACAATGAGCAGTTCTTC. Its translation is CASSLTGYNEQFF.

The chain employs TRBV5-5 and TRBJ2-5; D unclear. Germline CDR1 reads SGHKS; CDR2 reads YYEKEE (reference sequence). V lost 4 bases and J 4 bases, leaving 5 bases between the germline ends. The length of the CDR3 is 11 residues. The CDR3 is CASSLLETQYF. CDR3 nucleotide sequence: TGTGCCAGCAGCCTACTAGAGACCCAGTACTTC.

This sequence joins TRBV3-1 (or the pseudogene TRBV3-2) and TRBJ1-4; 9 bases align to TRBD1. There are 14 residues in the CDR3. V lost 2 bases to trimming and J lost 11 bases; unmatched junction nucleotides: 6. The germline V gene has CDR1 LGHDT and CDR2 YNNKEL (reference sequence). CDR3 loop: CASSQPGTGQKLFF. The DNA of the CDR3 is TGTGCCAGCAGCCAACCAGGGACAGGGCAGAAACTGTTTTTT.

CDR3 protein: CASSLGQVGWTGELFF. Here the CDR3 DNA reads TGTGCCAGCAGCCTCGGACAGGTCGGATGGACCGGGGAGCTGTTTTTT. This rearrangement joins TRBV5-4 to TRBJ2-2; 7 bases are shared with TRBD1. V shed 4 bases, J shed 5 bases, and the junction held 11 bases outside the gene matches. Germline loops: CDR1 SGHNT, CDR2 YYREEE (reference sequence). This CDR3 comprises 16 residues.

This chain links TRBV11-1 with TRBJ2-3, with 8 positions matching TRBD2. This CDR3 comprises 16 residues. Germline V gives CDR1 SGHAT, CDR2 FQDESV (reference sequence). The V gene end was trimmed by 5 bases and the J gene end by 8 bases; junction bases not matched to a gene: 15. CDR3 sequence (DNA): TGTGCCAGCAGCCACGTTGTCGGAGCGGGAGTCGTTACGCAGTATTTT. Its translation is CASSHVVGAGVVTQYF. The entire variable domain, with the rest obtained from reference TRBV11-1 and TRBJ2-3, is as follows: EAEVAQSPRYKITEKSQAVAFWCDPISGHATLYWYRQILGQGPELLVQFQDESVVDDSQLPKDRFSAERLKGVDSTLKIQPAELGDSAMYLCASSHVVGAGVVTQYFGPGTRLTVL.

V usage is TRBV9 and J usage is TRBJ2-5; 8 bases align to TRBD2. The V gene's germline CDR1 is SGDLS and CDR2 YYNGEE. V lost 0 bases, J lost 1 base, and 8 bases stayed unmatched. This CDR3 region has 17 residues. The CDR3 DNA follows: TGTGCCAGCAGCGTAGCTTTAGCGGGGACACTCCAAGAGACCCAGTACTTC. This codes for CASSVALAGTLQETQYF.

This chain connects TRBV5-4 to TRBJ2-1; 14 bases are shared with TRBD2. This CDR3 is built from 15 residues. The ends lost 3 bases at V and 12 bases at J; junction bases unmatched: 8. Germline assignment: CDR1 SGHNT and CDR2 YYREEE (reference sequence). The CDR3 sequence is CASSSPGLAGDVQFF. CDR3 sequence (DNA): TGTGCCAGCAGCTCCCCGGGACTAGCGGGAGATGTGCAGTTCTTC.